The 27 T cell receptor beta chains below were found in one sample sequenced in a study of cytotoxic CD8 clonotypes in ibrutinib-treated CLL. TCRdb's table, derived via immunoSEQ multiplex PCR, lists solely in-frame clones and lacks some. The sample records around 150,000 clones, approximately 77% being singletons. This material consisted of PBMCs, taken after 12 months of ibrutinib treatment. The receptors were gathered from a human donor with chronic lymphocytic leukemia.

This clone was counted at least ten times. The gene calls are TRBV14 and TRBJ1-2; no clear D. Germline V lookup: CDR1 SGHDN, CDR2 FVKESK. With 3 bases removed from V and 5 bases from J, the gap between germline ends came to 10 bases. This CDR3 spans 13 amino acids. CDR3 bases: TGTGCCAGCAGCCAGGTCAAGGAGTATGGCTACACCTTC. This sequence encodes CASSQVKEYGYTF.

The V and J genes are TRBV28 and TRBJ1-2; 10 nucleotides line up with TRBD1. Germline assignment: CDR1 MDHEN and CDR2 SYDVKM. This CDR3 region has 12 residues. J lost 7 bases, V lost 8 bases, and 4 bases had no gene match. This CDR3 is CASWDRGGGYTF. In nucleotides, the CDR3 is TGTGCCAGCTGGGACAGGGGTGGTGGCTACACCTTC.

A few counts support this clone. The V gene is TRBV6-1, the J gene TRBJ2-3, with 15 bases fitting TRBD2. There are 21 residues in the CDR3. With 2 bases clipped from V and 8 bases from J, the junction kept 20 bases outside the gene matches. Per germline, CDR1 MNHNS and CDR2 SASEGT. DNA of the CDR3: TGTGCCAGCAGTGAAACTCAGGGACTAGCGGGGGGACGCGAGGTTTGGGGTACGCAGTATTTT. Encoded protein: CASSETQGLAGGREVWGTQYF.

The CDR3 here is CASSQGPPGLVGYEQYF. The CDR3 coding sequence is TGCGCCAGCAGCCAAGGGCCCCCGGGACTAGTAGGCTACGAGCAGTACTTC. V usage is TRBV4-1 and J usage is TRBJ2-7; TRBD2 matches 8 bases. V lost 1 base and J lost 3; bases outside the gene matches: 11. The CDR3 spans 17 residues. In germline, CDR1 is MGHRA, CDR2 YSYEKL.

The V and J genes are TRBV5-1 and TRBJ2-1, with 7 positions matching TRBD2. Trimming at V came to 4 bases and at J to 5 bases, leaving 18 bases not matched to a gene. CDR3 length: 18 residues. From germline, CDR1 is SGHRS and CDR2 YFSETQ. CDR3 sequence (DNA): TGCGCCAGCAGCCCGAGGGTTCGGGGTCTAGCGGCGGACAATGAGCAGTTCTTC. Its translation is CASSPRVRGLAADNEQFF.

This clone was recorded many times. The J gene is TRBJ1-5, the V gene TRBV18; D is undetermined. V lost 5 bases and J 7 bases, leaving 12 bases between the germline ends. The CDR3 covers 13 residues. In germline, CDR1 is KGHSH, CDR2 LQKENI. The CDR3: CASSSGAEQPQHF. CDR3 bases: TGTGCCAGCTCATCGGGAGCCGAACAGCCCCAGCATTTT.

Only a few counts were recorded for this clone. The chain carries TRBV7-2 and TRBJ1-2; D not certain. V was clipped by 5 bases and J by 8 bases, with 12 bases between them. CDR3 length: 12 amino acids. Germline CDR1 reads SGHTA; CDR2 reads FQGNSA. CDR3 sequence reads: CASSTSYGGYTF. The CDR3 DNA reads as TGTGCCAGCAGCACATCGTACGGGGGCTACACCTTC.

This chain uses TRBV28 with TRBJ1-5; no firm D call. Trimming removed 10 bases from V and 11 bases from J, with 18 bases in between. CDR3 length: 12 residues. Germline assignment: CDR1 MDHEN and CDR2 SYDVKM. CDR3 in DNA: TGTGCCACCGCTGACTCCCTGACTGCCCAGCATTTT. The encoded protein is CATADSLTAQHF.

In its sample, this clone was seen many times. J is TRBJ2-7 and V is TRBV4-1; 10 bases align to TRBD1. V was clipped by 4 bases and J by 7 bases; unmatched bases: 19. Germline CDR1 is MGHRA and CDR2 is YSYEKL. This CDR3 has 18 residues. The CDR3 DNA sequence: TGCGCCAGCAGCCGACGCATCCTCACGACCGGGACAGGGGTTGAGCAGTACTTC. The encoded protein is CASSRRILTTGTGVEQYF.

V is TRBV28 and J is TRBJ1-1; no definite D call. Germline CDR1 and CDR2: MDHEN and SYDVKM. The CDR3 runs 13 residues. With 6 bases removed from V and 3 bases from J, the gap between germline ends came to 11 bases. The CDR3 loop reads CASSLQWDTEAFF. CDR3 sequence (DNA): TGTGCCAGCAGCTTGCAATGGGACACTGAAGCTTTCTTT.

This clone showed up just a few times. The chain uses TRBV4-1 and TRBJ2-5, with 10 bases identical to TRBD2. With 4 bases clipped from V and 5 bases from J, the junction kept 7 bases outside the gene matches. The CDR3 is 15 residues long. The V gene's germline CDR1 is MGHRA and CDR2 YSYEKL. CDR3 sequence reads: CASSPSGGAGETQYF. CDR3 in DNA: TGCGCCAGCAGCCCCAGCGGGGGGGCTGGGGAGACCCAGTACTTC.

This rearrangement joins TRBV11-3 to TRBJ2-1, with D perhaps matching TRBD2 (5 bases). The CDR3 has 15 amino acids. Germline values: CDR1 SGHNT, CDR2 YENEEA. V lost 1 base and J lost 2, with 9 bases in between. CDR3 amino acids: CASSLAGSAYNEQFF. DNA of the CDR3: TGTGCCAGCAGCTTAGCGGGGAGCGCCTACAATGAGCAGTTCTTC.

The chain recombines TRBV15 with TRBJ1-5; the match to TRBD1 covers 7 bases. CDR3 length: 13 amino acids. Germline CDR1 is LNHNV and CDR2 is YYDKDF (reference sequence). The V segment lost 3 bases and the J segment 6 bases; nucleotides outside the gene matches: 2. The CDR3 loop is CATSRTGFQPQHF. CDR3 coding DNA: TGTGCCACCAGCAGGACAGGGTTTCAGCCCCAGCATTTT.

The rearrangement joins TRBV7-2 to TRBJ2-2; D is ambiguous. This CDR3 region has 12 residues. With 1 base removed from V and 8 bases from J, the gap between germline ends came to 5 bases. Germline V gene lookup returns CDR1 SGHTA and CDR2 FQGNSA. The chain's CDR3 is CASSLVLGELFF. CDR3 in DNA: TGTGCCAGCAGCTTAGTCTTGGGGGAGCTGTTTTTT.

The V gene is TRBV9, the J gene TRBJ2-3; 12 bases agree with TRBD2. V shed 0 bases and J 1 base; nucleotides not matched to a gene: 9. This CDR3 region has 19 residues. From germline, CDR1 is SGDLS and CDR2 YYNGEE. CDR3 bases: TGTGCCAGCAGCGTAGCTTACGGGACTAGCGGGCTGGGCACAGATACGCAGTATTTT. This codes for CASSVAYGTSGLGTDTQYF.

The gene calls are TRBV18 and TRBJ2-7, with a tentative D call TRBD1 (6 bases). V lost 5 bases to trimming and J lost 4 bases, with 6 bases between them. Germline lookup yields CDR1 KGHSH and CDR2 LQKENI. The length of the CDR3 is 11 residues. CDR3 loop: CASSTGYEQYF. As DNA, the CDR3 is TGTGCCAGCTCAACAGGGTACGAGCAGTACTTC.

The CDR3 region is CASSLDRGPQHF. For the CDR3, the DNA is TGCGCCAGCAGCTTGGACAGAGGGCCCCAGCATTTT. The genes are TRBV5-1 and TRBJ1-5; no definite D call. The CDR3 loop spans 12 amino acids. V gave up 0 bases and J gave up 9 bases, with 7 bases separating them. The germline V gene encodes CDR1 SGHRS and CDR2 YFSETQ.

This clone was detected a few times. This chain links TRBV18 with TRBJ2-7; D ambiguous. Germline values: CDR1 KGHSH, CDR2 LQKENI. Deletions cut 3 bases from V and 3 bases from J, with 12 bases between. CDR3 length: 14 amino acids. The CDR3 loop is CASSPEGSGYEQYF. The CDR3 bases are TGTGCCAGCTCACCCGAAGGGTCCGGCTACGAGCAGTACTTC.

This clone appeared a single time. V is TRBV5-4 and J is TRBJ2-3, with 8 nucleotides matching TRBD2. The CDR3 extends over 16 amino acids. Germline CDR1 and CDR2: SGHNT and YYREEE (reference sequence). With 3 bases clipped from V and 1 base from J, the junction kept 7 bases outside the gene matches. CDR3 amino acids: CASSSGGRGGTDTQYF. CDR3 in DNA: TGTGCCAGCAGCTCAGGCGGGCGGGGGGGCACAGATACGCAGTATTTT. Filled out from reference TRBV5-4 and TRBJ2-3, the complete variable domain reads ETGVTQSPTHLIKTRGQQVTLRCSSQSGHNTVSWYQQALGQGPQFIFQYYREEENGRGNFPPRFSGLQFPNYSSELNVNALELDDSALYLCASSSGGRGGTDTQYFGPGTRLTVL.

This clone is a singleton in its sample. The V call is TRBV6-6, the J call TRBJ2-3, with 8 bases matching TRBD1. With V trimmed by 4 bases and J by 3 bases, 3 bases remained unmatched. This CDR3 is built from 14 residues. Germline CDR1 MNHNY, CDR2 SVGAGI (reference sequence). The CDR3 protein is CASSFQGATDTQYF. In DNA, the CDR3 is TGTGCCAGCAGTTTCCAGGGGGCGACAGATACGCAGTATTTT.

This clone has just one count. The chain couples TRBV19 to TRBJ1-6; TRBD1 matches 10 bases. The CDR3 is 15 residues long. After removal of 0 bases from V and 14 bases from J, the junction contained 7 bases not matched to a gene. In germline, CDR1 is LNHDA, CDR2 SQIVND (reference sequence). CDR3 coding DNA: TGTGCCAGTAGTATAGATGACAGGGGGCGAAGCACCCTCCACTTT. Translating it yields CASSIDDRGRSTLHF.

The chain has TRBV7-3 and TRBJ1-1, with TRBD1 as a possible D gene (5 bases). Per germline, CDR1 SGHTA and CDR2 FQGTGA. The CDR3 length is 16 residues. Trimming removed 0 bases from V and 1 base from J, with 12 bases in between. The CDR3 loop is CASSLTGPRGNTEAFF. The CDR3 coding sequence is TGTGCCAGCAGCTTAACGGGGCCCCGAGGGAACACTGAAGCTTTCTTT.

This clone was found a few times. This chain joins TRBV30 and TRBJ1-1; weak D call: TRBD1 (6 bases). Trimming removed 2 bases at V and 5 bases at J, with 12 bases between. Germline V CDR1 and CDR2: GTSNPN, SVGIG (reference sequence). The CDR3 runs to 13 residues. The DNA for the CDR3 is TGTGCCTGGAGTTTTGGGGGCAGGACTGAAGCTTTCTTT. Protein product: CAWSFGGRTEAFF.

The genes are TRBV7-3 and TRBJ2-3; 10 bases are a match to TRBD1. CDR1 and CDR2 from the germline V gene are SGHTA and FQGTGA. The CDR3 extends over 16 amino acids. V trimming: 5 bases; J trimming: 4 bases; junction bases outside the gene matches: 9. CDR3 loop: CASSQLTGGSPDTQYF. The CDR3, as DNA: TGTGCCAGCAGCCAACTGACAGGGGGCTCCCCAGATACGCAGTATTTT.

The chain has TRBV4-3 and TRBJ2-1; D is uncertain. CDR3 length: 14 amino acids. Trimming removed 0 bases from V and 8 bases from J, with 11 bases in between. Per germline, CDR1 LGHNA and CDR2 YSLEER. This chain's CDR3 is CASSQDKMSDEQFF. DNA for the CDR3: TGCGCCAGCAGCCAAGATAAAATGTCTGATGAGCAGTTCTTC.

This chain links TRBV7-2 with TRBJ1-2; D remains unclear. Trimming left V 4 bases short and J 6 bases short, with 18 bases between. In germline, CDR1 is SGHTA, CDR2 FQGNSA. CDR3 length: 15 amino acids. CDR3 coding DNA: TGTGCCAGCAGCTCGAGCGGAGGTTACATGGATGGCTACACCTTC. This translates into CASSSSGGYMDGYTF.

To note about this clone: In the same sample, other DNA sequences code for this CDR3. The V and J genes are TRBV28 and TRBJ2-2; 9 nucleotides align to TRBD1. J lost 6 bases, V lost 3 bases, and 5 bases had no gene match. Germline assignment: CDR1 MDHEN and CDR2 SYDVKM. This CDR3 contains 15 residues. In DNA, the CDR3 is TGTGCCAGCAGTTTTGGGGACAGGGTGGCCGGGGAGCTGTTTTTT. Translating it yields CASSFGDRVAGELFF.